This TCR beta chain was observed in a study of shared clonotypes between healthy human individuals. Study-wide background: A couple of women and a few men aged 18 to 49 made up the donors. Per donor, three plates held CD4 naive cells, three held CD4 memory, two held CD8 naive and one held CD8 memory.

The CDR3 totals 13 residues. V dropped 2 bases and J dropped 6 bases, with 9 bases sitting between them. The germline gives CDR1 SGHAT, CDR2 FQNNGV. Findings and caveats of the study: Naive CD4 clonotypes overlapped across a handful of donors at approximately 5%. The study drew on few donors, limiting represented genetic and exposure-history diversity.

The repertoire was sequenced with immunoSEQ multiplex PCR; TCRdb's copy has only in-frame clones and lacks some. This sample has roughly 760,000 clones, with approximately 74% found just once. As to this clone: As yet, its antigen is unknown.

The sample consisted of memory CD4+ T cells sorted from blood. Subset denoted: CD45RA-negative fraction. The receptor was derived from a woman in her 30s in good health. This rearrangement joins TRBV11-2 to TRBJ2-3; no clear D. The CDR3 DNA sequence: TGTGCCAGCAGCTTAATCCGGGCGGATACGCAGTATTTT. Translated, it gives CASSLIRADTQYF.